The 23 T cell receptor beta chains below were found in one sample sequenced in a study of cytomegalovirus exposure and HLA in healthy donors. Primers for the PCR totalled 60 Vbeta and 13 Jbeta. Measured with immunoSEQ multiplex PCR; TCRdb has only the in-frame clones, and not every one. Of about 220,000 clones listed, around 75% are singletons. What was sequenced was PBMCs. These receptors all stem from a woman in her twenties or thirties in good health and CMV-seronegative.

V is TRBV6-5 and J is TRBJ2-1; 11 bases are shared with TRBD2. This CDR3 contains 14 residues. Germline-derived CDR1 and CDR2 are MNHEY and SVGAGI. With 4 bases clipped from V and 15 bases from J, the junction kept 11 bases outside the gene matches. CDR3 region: CASSLTSGAMGRFF. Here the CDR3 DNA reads TGTGCCAGCAGTTTGACTAGCGGGGCCATGGGACGGTTCTTC.

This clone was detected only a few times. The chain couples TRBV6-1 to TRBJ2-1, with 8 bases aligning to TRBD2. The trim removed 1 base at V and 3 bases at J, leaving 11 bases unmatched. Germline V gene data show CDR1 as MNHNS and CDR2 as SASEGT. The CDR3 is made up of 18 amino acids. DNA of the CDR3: TGTGCCAGCAGTGAAGTGGGCAGCGGGAGCGTTATCTACAATGAGCAGTTCTTC. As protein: CASSEVGSGSVIYNEQFF.

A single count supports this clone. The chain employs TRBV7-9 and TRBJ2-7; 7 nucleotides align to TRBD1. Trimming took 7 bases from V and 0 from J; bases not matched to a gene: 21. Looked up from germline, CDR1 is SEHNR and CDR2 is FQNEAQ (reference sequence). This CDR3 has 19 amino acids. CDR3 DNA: TGTGCCAGCATGGGGCGTAGGGACAGAAGCCCGAAAAGCTCCTACGAGCAGTACTTC. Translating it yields CASMGRRDRSPKSSYEQYF.

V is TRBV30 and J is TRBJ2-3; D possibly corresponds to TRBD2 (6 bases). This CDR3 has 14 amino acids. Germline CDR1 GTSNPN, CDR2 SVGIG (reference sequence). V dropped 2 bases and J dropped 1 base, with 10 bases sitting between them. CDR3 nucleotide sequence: TGTGCCTGGAGTTTTTCTAGCGGCACAGATACGCAGTATTTT. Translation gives CAWSFSSGTDTQYF.

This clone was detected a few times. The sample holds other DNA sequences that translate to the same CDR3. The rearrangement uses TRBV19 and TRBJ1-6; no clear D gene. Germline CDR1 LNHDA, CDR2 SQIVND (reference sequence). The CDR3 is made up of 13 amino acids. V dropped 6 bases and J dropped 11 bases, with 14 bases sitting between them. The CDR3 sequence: CASSPGPQTPLHF. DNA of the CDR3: TGTGCCAGTAGCCCAGGCCCCCAGACACCCCTCCACTTT. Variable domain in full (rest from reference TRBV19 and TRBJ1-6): DGGITQSPKYLFRKEGQNVTLSCEQNLNHDAMYWYRQDPGQGLRLIYYSQIVNDFQKGDIAEGYSVSREKKESFPLTVTSAQKNPTAFYLCASSPGPQTPLHFGNGTRLTVT.

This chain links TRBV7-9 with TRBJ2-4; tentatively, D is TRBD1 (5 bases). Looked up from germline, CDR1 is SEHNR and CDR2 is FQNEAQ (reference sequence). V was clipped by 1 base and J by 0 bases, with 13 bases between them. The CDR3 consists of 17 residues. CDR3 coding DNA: TGTGCCAGCAGCTTAGTGGACAATTTACTAGCCAAAAACATTCAGTACTTC. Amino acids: CASSLVDNLLAKNIQYF.

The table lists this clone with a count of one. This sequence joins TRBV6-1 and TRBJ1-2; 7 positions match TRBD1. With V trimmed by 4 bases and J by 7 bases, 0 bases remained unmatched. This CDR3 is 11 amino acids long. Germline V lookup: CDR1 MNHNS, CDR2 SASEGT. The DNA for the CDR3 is TGTGCCAGCAGTGCAGGGGGTGGCTACACCTTC. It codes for CASSAGGGYTF.

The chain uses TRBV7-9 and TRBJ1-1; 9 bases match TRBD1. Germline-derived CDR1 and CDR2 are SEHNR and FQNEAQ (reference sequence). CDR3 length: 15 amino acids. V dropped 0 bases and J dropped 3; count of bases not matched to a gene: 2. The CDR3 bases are TGTGCCAGCAGCTTAGCACAGGGGGCATACACTGAAGCTTTCTTT. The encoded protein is CASSLAQGAYTEAFF.

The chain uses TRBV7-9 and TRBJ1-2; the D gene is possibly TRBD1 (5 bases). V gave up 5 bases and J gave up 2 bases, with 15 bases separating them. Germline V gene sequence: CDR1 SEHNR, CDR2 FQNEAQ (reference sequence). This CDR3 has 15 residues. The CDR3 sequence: CASSRFGGTNYGYTF. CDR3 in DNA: TGTGCCAGCAGCCGGTTCGGGGGGACGAACTATGGCTACACCTTC. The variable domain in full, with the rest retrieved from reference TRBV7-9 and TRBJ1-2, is DTGVSQNPRHKITKRGQNVTFRCDPISEHNRLYWYRQTLGQGPEFLTYFQNEAQLEKSRLLSDRFSAERPKGSFSTLEIQRTEQGDSAMYLCASSRFGGTNYGYTFGSGTRLTVV.

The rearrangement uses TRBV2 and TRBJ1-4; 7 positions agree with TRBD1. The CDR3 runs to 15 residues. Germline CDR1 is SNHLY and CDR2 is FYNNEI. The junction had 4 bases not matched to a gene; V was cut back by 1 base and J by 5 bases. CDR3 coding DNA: TGTGCCAGCAGTGAAGAGTTGACAGGGAATGAAAAACTGTTTTTT. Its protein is CASSEELTGNEKLFF.

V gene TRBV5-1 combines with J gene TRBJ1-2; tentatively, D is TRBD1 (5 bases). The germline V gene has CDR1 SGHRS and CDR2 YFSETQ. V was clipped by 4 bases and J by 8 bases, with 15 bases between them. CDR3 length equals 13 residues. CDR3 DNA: TGCGCCAGCAGCACATTTGACAGTTTCGGCTACACCTTC. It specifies CASSTFDSFGYTF.

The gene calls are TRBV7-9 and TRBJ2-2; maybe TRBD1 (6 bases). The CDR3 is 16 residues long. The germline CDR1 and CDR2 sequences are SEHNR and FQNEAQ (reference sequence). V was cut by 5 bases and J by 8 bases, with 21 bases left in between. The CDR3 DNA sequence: TGTGCCAGCAGCCCACCCGGGACAAGGTTGTCGGGGGAGCTGTTTTTT. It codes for CASSPPGTRLSGELFF.

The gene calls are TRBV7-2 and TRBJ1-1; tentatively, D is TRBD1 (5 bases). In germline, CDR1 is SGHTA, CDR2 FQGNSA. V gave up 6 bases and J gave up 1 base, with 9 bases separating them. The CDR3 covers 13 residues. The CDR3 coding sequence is TGTGCCAGCAGTCTCCAGGGGAACACTGAAGCTTTCTTT. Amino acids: CASSLQGNTEAFF.

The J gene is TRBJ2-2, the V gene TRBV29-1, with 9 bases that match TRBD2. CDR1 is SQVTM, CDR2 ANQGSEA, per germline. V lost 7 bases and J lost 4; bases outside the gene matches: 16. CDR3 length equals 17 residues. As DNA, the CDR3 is TGCAGCGCTGTGTCTTCCGGAGGACTAGCGCGCACCGGGGAGCTGTTTTTT. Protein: CSAVSSGGLARTGELFF.

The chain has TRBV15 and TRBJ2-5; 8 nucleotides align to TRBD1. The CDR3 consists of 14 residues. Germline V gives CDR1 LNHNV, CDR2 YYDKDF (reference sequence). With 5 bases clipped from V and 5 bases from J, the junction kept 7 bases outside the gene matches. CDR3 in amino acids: CATSQQGGAETQYF. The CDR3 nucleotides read TGTGCCACCAGCCAACAGGGGGGAGCGGAGACCCAGTACTTC.

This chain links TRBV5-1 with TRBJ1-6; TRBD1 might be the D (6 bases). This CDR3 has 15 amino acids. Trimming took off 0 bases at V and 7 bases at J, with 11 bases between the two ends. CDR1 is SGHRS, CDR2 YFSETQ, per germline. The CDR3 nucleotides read TGCGCCAGCAGCTTGGATTCGAGGGGGAATTCACCCCTCCACTTT. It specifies CASSLDSRGNSPLHF.

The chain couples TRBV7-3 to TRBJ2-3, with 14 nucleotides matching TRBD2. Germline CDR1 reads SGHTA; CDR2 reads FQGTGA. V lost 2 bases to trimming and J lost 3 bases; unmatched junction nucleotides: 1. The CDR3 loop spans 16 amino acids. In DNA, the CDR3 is TGTGCCAGCAGCTTAGGGACTAGCGGGGGTACAGATACGCAGTATTTT. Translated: CASSLGTSGGTDTQYF.

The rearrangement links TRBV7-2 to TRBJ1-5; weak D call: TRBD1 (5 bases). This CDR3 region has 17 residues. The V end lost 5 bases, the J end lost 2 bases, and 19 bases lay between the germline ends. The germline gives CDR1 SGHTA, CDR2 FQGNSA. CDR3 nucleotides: TGTGCCAGCAGCCCCCGGGGGGGAGGTGGGGGCAATCAGCCCCAGCATTTT. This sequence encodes CASSPRGGGGGNQPQHF.

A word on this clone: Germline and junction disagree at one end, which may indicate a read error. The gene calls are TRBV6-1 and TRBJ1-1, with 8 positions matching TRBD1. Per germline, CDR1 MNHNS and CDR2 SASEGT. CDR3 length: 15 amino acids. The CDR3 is CASNEARQGITEAFF. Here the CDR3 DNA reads TGTGCCAGCAATGAAGCCCGACAGGGGATTACTGAAGCTTTCTTT.

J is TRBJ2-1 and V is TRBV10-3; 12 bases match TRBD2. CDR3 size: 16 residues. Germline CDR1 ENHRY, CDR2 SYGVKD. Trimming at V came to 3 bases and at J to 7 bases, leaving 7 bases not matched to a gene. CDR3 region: CAISDLAGGSGNEQFF. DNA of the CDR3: TGTGCCATCAGTGACCTAGCGGGAGGGTCTGGAAATGAGCAGTTCTTC.

CDR3: CASSIGAGGSTDTQYF. The CDR3 nucleotides are TGTGCCAGTAGTATAGGGGCCGGGGGGAGCACAGATACGCAGTATTTT. This chain uses TRBV19 with TRBJ2-3; 7 nucleotides line up with TRBD2. The CDR3 extends over 16 amino acids. Germline lookup yields CDR1 LNHDA and CDR2 SQIVND (reference sequence). V dropped 1 base and J dropped 0; count of bases not matched to a gene: 4. Drawing the rest from reference TRBV19 and TRBJ2-3, the complete variable domain is DGGITQSPKYLFRKEGQNVTLSCEQNLNHDAMYWYRQDPGQGLRLIYYSQIVNDFQKGDIAEGYSVSREKKESFPLTVTSAQKNPTAFYLCASSIGAGGSTDTQYFGPGTRLTVL.

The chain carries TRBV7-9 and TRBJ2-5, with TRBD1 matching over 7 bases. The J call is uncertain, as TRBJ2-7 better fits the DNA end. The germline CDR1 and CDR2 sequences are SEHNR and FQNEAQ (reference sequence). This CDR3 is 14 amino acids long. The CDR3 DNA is TGTGCCAGCAGCTTGAGGCAGGGGGCCTACGAGCAGTACTTC. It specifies CASSLRQGAYEQYF.

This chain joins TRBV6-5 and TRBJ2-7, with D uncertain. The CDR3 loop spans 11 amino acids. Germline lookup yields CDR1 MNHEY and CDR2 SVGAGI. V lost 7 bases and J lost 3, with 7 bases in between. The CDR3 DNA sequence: TGTGCCAGCAAGCTAAACTACGAGCAGTACTTC. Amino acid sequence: CASKLNYEQYF.